This T cell receptor beta chain was obtained from a study of T cells in Graves' hyperthyroidism and ophthalmopathy (dated by TCRdb to between 2018 and 2021). General notes on the study: Peripheral blood was sampled at the time of initial diagnosis, prior to any treatment. A discovery cohort of approximately 97 patients, 43 with Graves' ophthalmopathy and approximately 60 with stable Graves' hyperthyroidism, was used to find distinguishing TCR V-J signatures. For training and testing, the 80 to 100 patients in the discovery cohort were randomly divided in a 7:3 ratio. After blood sampling, hyperthyroidism patients were treated with methimazole at a starting dose of 30 mg daily, and ophthalmopathy patients were treated with high-dose intravenous methylprednisolone. Prospective prediction of ophthalmopathy was tested in an independent validation cohort consisting of fewer than 20 hyperthyroidism patients and over 15 patients who later progressed to ophthalmopathy. The paper describes TCR Vbeta CDR3 sequencing of fewer than 150 peripheral blood samples, made up of 43 ophthalmopathy patients, 70 to 75 hyperthyroidism patients and 17 progressor patients. Thyroid tissue and blood T-cell repertoires from about six Graves' hyperthyroidism patients were also compared in the study. Overall results and qualifications from the work: No statistical method was used to fix the sample size in advance, and group allocation was not hidden from the investigators. Blood samples also contained most of the expanded thyroid clonotypes (frequency above 0.001), which suggests that blood repertoires may reflect thyroid immune responses. A model built on a 13 V-J signature distinguished ophthalmopathy from stable hyperthyroidism, reaching 85% to 90% sensitivity and approximately 83% specificity in cross-validation and 80%/75% in testing. In validation, the model predicted progression to ophthalmopathy a median of roughly 6.1 months before onset, with approximately 68% sensitivity and about 72% specificity.

TCR beta CDR3 regions were amplified from RNA transcripts. For the first round of RT-PCR on the TCR CDR3, the HTBI primer set was used together with the Qiagen OneStep RT-PCR kit. A second multiplex PCR round built the libraries, followed by size selection and purification. Sequencing of the libraries was done on an Illumina HiSeq2000 using paired-end 100 bp reads. The source study handled its data this way. SOAPnuke was used to process the raw data, with reads discarded if the reads contained adapters or uncalled bases, had a mean Phred below 15, or lacked an exact constant-primer or identifier match. COPE v1.2.5 was used to merge high-quality paired reads, and clonotypes were defined as unique nucleotide sequences. Clonotypes were aligned to IMGT TRBV, TRBD and TRBJ reference segments using MiTCR v1.1. The analysis included only V-J combinations with a frequency above 0.0001, which together covered 99% to 99.2% of the repertoires. A TCS score was defined as the ratio of F50 (clonal expansion) to E x V (chaos), with BLOSUM62-based TCRdist applied between CDR3 peptides within each V-J. Welch's t-statistics and random forest reduced 450 to 600 V-J features to around 14, which were used in a naive Bayes classifier (R e1071). Clones were called with MiXCR by TCRdb after fastp trimmed the public reads at Q25, and only in-frame beta chains were retained. CDR3 protein duplicates are merged, each entry listing the most common genes and DNA. These V and J calls rely on TCRdb rather than the paper's analysis. This sample holds some 370,000 distinct CDR3 sequences; over 12% were observed only once. Around 28% of the sample is taken by the ten largest.

Moderately to severely active disease, a Clinical Activity Score of at least 3, a NOSPECS grade of at least 4, and a duration under 3 months were present in ophthalmopathy patients. Exclusion was applied to patients with uncontrolled infections, other autoimmune diseases, pregnancy or lactation. Diagnoses relied on clinical symptoms, serum thyroxine and TRAb, thyroid ultrasound and orbital computed tomography. Ficoll-Paque density gradient centrifugation was used to isolate PBMCs from 8 to 10 ml of fresh peripheral blood. Total RNA was extracted with Trizol reagent, and quality was checked on an Agilent 2100 Bioanalyzer. This clonotype was seen a handful of times. The clone's antigen remains unknown. Within one base of it there is no much larger clone, and no base qualities were kept. Trimmed from V: 2 bases; trimmed from J: 8 bases; junction bases lacking a gene match: 5. The CDR3, from cysteine to phenylalanine, totals 15 residues. Only the CDR3 region is kept as DNA, spanning 45 bases read in frame from base 1. Taken from the germline V gene, the CDR1 and CDR2 loops are MDHEN and SYDVKM.

Material for sequencing was blood. The source of this sequence is a man aged 45-60 years with Graves' ophthalmopathy. The receptor chain draws on TRBV28 and TRBJ2-6, with 8 junctional bases fitting TRBD2. The DNA sequence reads TGTGCCAGCAGTTTAGCGGGAGGAGTATCCAACGTCCTGACTTTC. Its protein is CASSLAGGVSNVLTF.